This T cell receptor (beta chain) originates from a study of control samples from healthy donors and cancer patients. Here immunoSEQ multiplex PCR was the method, and the copy in TCRdb shows in-frame clones only, minus some. The profile covers approximately 70,000 clones, with approximately 84% appearing a single time and about 4% taken by the ten largest. Material for sequencing was blood. This clonotype originated in a woman between 45 and 65 years old in good health.

DNA for the CDR3: TGTGCCAGCAGTTCGGACCGAAACTATGGCTACACCTTC. Protein: CASSSDRNYGYTF. V usage is TRBV27 and J usage is TRBJ1-2; D ambiguous. The germline V and J ends were trimmed by 4 bases and 2 bases, with 8 bases remaining between them. Germline-derived CDR1 and CDR2 are MNHEY and SMNVEV (reference sequence). The CDR3 is made up of 13 amino acids.